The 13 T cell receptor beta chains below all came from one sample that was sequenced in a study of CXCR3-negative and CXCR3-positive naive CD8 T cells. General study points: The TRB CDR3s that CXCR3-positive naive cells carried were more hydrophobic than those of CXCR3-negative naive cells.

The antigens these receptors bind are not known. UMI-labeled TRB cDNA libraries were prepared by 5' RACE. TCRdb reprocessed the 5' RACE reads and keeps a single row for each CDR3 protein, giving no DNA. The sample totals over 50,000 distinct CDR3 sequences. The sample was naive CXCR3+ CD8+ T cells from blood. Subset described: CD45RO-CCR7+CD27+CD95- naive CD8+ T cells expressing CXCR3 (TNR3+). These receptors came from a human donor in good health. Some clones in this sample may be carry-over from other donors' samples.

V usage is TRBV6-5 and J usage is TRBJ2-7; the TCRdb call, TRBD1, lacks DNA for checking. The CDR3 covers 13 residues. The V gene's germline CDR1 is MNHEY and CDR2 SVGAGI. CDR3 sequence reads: CASSKTGSHEQYF.

The CDR3 loop reads CASSQPITDTQYF. The chain joins TRBV7-9 to TRBJ2-3. CDR1 is SEHNR and CDR2 is FQNEAQ in the germline V gene (reference sequence). The CDR3 contains 13 residues.

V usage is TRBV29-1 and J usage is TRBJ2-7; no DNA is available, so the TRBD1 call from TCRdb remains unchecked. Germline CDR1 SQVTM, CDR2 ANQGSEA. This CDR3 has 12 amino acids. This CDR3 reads CSVSGPDVEQYF.

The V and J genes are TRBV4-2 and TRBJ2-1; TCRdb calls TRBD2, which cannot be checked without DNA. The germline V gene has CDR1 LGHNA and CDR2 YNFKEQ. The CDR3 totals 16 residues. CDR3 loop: CASSDTTSGKRIEQFF.

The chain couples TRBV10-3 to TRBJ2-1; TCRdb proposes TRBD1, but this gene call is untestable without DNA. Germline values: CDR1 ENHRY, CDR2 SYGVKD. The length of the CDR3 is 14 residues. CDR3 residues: CAISEGTVNNEQFF.

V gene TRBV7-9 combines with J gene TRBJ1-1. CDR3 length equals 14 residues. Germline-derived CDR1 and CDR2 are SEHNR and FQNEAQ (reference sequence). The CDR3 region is CASSLDLGFTEAFF.

This CDR3 is CASSALQGIEAFF. This rearrangement joins TRBV4-3 to TRBJ1-1; the D call of TRBD1 rests on TCRdb alone, since no DNA is present to check it. CDR1 and CDR2 (germline): LGHNA, YSLEER. CDR3 length equals 13 residues.

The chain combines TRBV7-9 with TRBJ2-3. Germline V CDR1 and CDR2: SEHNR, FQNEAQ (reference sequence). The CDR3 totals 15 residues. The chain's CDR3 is CASSSPRRSTDTQYF.

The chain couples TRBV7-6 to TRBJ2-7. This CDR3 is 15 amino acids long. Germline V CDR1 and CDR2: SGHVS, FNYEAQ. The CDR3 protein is CASSLERKSSYEQYF. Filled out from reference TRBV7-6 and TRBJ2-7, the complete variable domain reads GAGVSQSPRYKVTKRGQDVALRCDPISGHVSLYWYRQALGQGPEFLTYFNYEAQQDKSGLPNDRFSAERPEGSISTLTIQRTEQRDSAMYRCASSLERKSSYEQYFGPGTRLTVT.

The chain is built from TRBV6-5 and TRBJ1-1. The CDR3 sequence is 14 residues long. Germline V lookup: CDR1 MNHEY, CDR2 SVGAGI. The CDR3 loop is CASSYSRVRTEAFF.

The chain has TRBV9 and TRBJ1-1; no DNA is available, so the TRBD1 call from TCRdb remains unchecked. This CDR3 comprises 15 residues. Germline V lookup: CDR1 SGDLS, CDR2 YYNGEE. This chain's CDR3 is CASSVGQGARTEAFF.

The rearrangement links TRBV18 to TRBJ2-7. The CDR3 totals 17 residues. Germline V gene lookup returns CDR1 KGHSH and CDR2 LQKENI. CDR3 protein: CASSPRSPERRPYEQYF.

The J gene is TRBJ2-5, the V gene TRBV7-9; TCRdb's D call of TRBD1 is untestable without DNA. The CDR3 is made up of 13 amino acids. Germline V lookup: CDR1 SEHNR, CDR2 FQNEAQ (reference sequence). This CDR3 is CASSGGAEETQYF.